This T cell receptor beta chain was observed in a study of T cells in Graves' hyperthyroidism and ophthalmopathy. On the study more broadly: Upon initial diagnosis and before any treatment, peripheral blood was collected.

V was cut by 0 bases and J by 1 base, with 19 bases left in between. This CDR3 has 18 amino acids. From germline, CDR1 is SGDLS and CDR2 YYNGEE. This clonotype was found many times. Its antigen is as yet unknown. General observations from the study: The majority of expanded thyroid clonotypes above 0.001 also appeared in blood.

In the ophthalmopathy cohort, Clinical Activity Score was at least 3, NOSPECS grade at least 4, and duration under 3 months. Over 9 ml of fresh peripheral blood supplied the PBMCs. TCR beta CDR3 regions were amplified from RNA transcripts. The study used the HTBI primer set for a first-round RT-PCR of the TCR CDR3. TCRdb re-derived calls from the multiplex PCR reads in MiXCR, one entry per CDR3 protein. The sample carries under 400,000 distinct CDR3 sequences, over 15% recorded once. J is TRBJ2-5 and V is TRBV9, with D tentatively TRBD2 (5 bases). Sequencing input: blood. The receptor comes from a woman between 35 and 50 years old with Graves' ophthalmopathy. CDR3 in amino acids: CASSVGASRGMSQETQYF. The CDR3 coding sequence is TGTGCCAGCAGCGTAGGTGCCTCTCGGGGAATGAGCCAAGAGACCCAGTACTTC.